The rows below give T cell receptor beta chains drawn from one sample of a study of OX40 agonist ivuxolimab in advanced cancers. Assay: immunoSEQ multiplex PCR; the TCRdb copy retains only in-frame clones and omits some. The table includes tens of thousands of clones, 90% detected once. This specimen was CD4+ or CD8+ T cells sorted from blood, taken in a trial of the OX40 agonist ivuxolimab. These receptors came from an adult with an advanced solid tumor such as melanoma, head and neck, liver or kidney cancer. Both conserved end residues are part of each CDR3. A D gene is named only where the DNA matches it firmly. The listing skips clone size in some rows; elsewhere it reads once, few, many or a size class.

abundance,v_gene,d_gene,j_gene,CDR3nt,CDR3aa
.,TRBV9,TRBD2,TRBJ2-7,TGTGCCAGCAGCCCAACCAGCGGGGTCACTTCCTACGAGCAGTACTTC,CASSPTSGVTSYEQYF
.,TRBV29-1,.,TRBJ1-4,TGCAGCGCAAACTTAGGGTTGGCTAATGAAAAACTGTTTTTT,CSANLGLANEKLFF
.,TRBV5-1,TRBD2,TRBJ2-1,TGCGCCAGCAGCGGCTTAGCGGGGTCCTACAATGAGCAGTTCTTC,CASSGLAGSYNEQFF
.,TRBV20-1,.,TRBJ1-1,TGCAGTGCTAGACCGGGGAGATTGGCTTTCTTT,CSARPGRLAFF
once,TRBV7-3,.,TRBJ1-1,TGTGCCAGCAGCTTAGTTGGGGGGGCGGATGCTTTCTTT,CASSLVGGADAFF
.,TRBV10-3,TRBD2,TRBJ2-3,TGTGCCATCACTTGGCGGGAGGGCCGAGATACGCAGTATTTT,CAITWREGRDTQYF
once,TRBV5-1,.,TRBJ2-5,TGCGCCAGCAGCGAGGGGGAAGAGACCCAGTACTTC,CASSEGEETQYF
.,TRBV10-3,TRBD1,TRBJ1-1,TGTGCCATCAGTGAGTCGGATCCGGGGGACAGGGCCGGGAACACTGAAGCTTTCTTT,CAISESDPGDRAGNTEAFF
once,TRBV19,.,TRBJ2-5,TGTGCCAGTAGTATAGAATTGGGGGGGCGCGGGGATTTACAAGAGACCCAGTACTTC,CASSIELGGRGDLQETQYF
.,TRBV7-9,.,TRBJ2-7,TGTGCCAGCAGCAAAACTCCCTACGAGCAGTACTTC,CASSKTPYEQYF
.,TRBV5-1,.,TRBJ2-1,TGCGCCAGCAGCTTCCCGGGGGAGCAGTTCTTC,CASSFPGEQFF
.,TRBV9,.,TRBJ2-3,TGTGCCAGCAGCGTAGGTCCTGACTACCCTACGCAGTATTTT,CASSVGPDYPTQYF
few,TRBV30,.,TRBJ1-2,TGTGCCTGGAGTCCCCGGACCAGTGGCTACACCTTC,CAWSPRTSGYTF
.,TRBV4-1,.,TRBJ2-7,TGCGCCAGCAGCCAAGATTTTAGGGGCTACGAGCAGTACTTC,CASSQDFRGYEQYF
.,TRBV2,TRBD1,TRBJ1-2,TGTGCCAGCAGTGAAGATCAACAGGGGGCTTATGGCTACACCTTC,CASSEDQQGAYGYTF
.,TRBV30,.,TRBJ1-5,TGTGCCTGGGGAGACGGACAGTCTAGCAATCAGCCCCAGCATTTT,CAWGDGQSSNQPQHF
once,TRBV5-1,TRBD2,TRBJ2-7,TGCGCCAGCAGCTCGGTCGGCGGGAGGGTAGGCTACGAGCAGTACTTC,CASSSVGGRVGYEQYF
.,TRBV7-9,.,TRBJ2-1,TGTGCCAGCAGCCTAACCTACAATGAGCAGTTCTTC,CASSLTYNEQFF
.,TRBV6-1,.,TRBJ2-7,TGTGCCGTTGGGCAGACCTCCTACGAGCAGTACTTC,CAVGQTSYEQYF
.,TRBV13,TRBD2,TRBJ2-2,TGTGCCAGCAGCCCCGATTTGATTGCGGGAGACCCCACCGGGGAGCTGTTTTTT,CASSPDLIAGDPTGELFF
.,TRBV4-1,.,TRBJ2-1,TGCGCCAGCAGCCAAGGTGGTGAGCAGTTCTTC,CASSQGGEQFF
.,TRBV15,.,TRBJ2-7,TGTGCCACCAGCTGGGGTGCGGGCAGGCTCTACGAGCAGTACTTC,CATSWGAGRLYEQYF
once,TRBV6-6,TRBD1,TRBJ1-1,TGTGCCAGCAGCCGACAGGGGGCAAAGACTGAAGCTTTCTTT,CASSRQGAKTEAFF
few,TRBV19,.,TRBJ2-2,TGTGCCAGTAGTATAACTGGGGATGGCGGGGAGCTGTTTTTT,CASSITGDGGELFF
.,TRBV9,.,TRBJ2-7,TGTGCCAGCAGCCCCGACAGTGGTTACGAGCAGTACTTC,CASSPDSGYEQYF
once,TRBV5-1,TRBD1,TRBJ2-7,TGCGCCAGCAGCTCGGACCAGGGGGTAGCCTACGAGCAGTACTTC,CASSSDQGVAYEQYF
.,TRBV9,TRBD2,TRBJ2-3,TGTGCCAGCAGCGCCAGCGGGAGCGTGGGAGATACGCAGTATTTT,CASSASGSVGDTQYF
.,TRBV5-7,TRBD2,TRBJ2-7,TGTGCCAGCAGCAAGACGCCGCGAGCGGGGCCTATAAGCTCCTACGAGCAGTACTTC,CASSKTPRAGPISSYEQYF
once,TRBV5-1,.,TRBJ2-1,TGCGCCAGCAGTGTTAGTCTTGATGAGCAGTTCTTC,CASSVSLDEQFF
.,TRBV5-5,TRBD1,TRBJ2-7,TGTGCCAGCAAGCGGGCGGGACAGGGTTACGAGCAGTACTTC,CASKRAGQGYEQYF
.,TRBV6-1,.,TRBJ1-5,TGTGCCAGCAGTGAAGGGGATAGCAATCAGCCCCAGCATTTT,CASSEGDSNQPQHF
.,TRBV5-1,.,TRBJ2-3,TGCGCCAGCAGCTTGGAAGGGTCGGATACGCAGTATTTT,CASSLEGSDTQYF
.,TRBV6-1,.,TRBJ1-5,TGTGCCAGCAGCCGAAATCTAGAAGGCAATCAGCCCCAGCATTTT,CASSRNLEGNQPQHF
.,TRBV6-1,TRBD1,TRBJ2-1,TGTGCCAGCAGTGATACGACAGGGATCAATGAGCAGTTCTTC,CASSDTTGINEQFF
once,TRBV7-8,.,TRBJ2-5,TGTGCCAGCAGCCGGCAGGGTGGCGGAGAGACCCAGTACTTC,CASSRQGGGETQYF
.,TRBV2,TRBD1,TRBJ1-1,TGTGCGGACGGACAGGAGAACACTGAAGCTTTCTTT,CADGQENTEAFF
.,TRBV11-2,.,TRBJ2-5,TGTGCCAGCACCAAGCTGGGGTCCGGGATAGAGACCCAGTACTTC,CASTKLGSGIETQYF
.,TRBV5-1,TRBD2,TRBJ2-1,TGCGCCAGCAGCTCAAGACTAGCTGAGTCCAATGAGCAGTTCTTC,CASSSRLAESNEQFF
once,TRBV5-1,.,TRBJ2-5,TGCGCCAGCAGCTTGGGGCGGAGGTCCCGGGAGACCCAGTACTTC,CASSLGRRSRETQYF
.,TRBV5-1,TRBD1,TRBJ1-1,TGCGCCAGCAGCTTGGCTCCGACAGGGGGAACTGAAGCTTTCTTT,CASSLAPTGGTEAFF
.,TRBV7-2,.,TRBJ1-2,TGTGCCAGCAGCTTAATACAGCTCTATGGCTACACCTTC,CASSLIQLYGYTF
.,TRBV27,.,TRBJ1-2,TGTGCCAGCAGTTTAGCGAGTTTCGGCTATGGCTACACCTTC,CASSLASFGYGYTF
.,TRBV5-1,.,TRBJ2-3,TGCGCCAGCAGCAGCTGGGGTGCACAGAGTCCAGATACGCAGTATTTT,CASSSWGAQSPDTQYF
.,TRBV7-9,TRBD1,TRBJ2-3,TGTGCCAGCAGCGGACACAGGGGCGGAAGCACAGATACGCAGTATTTT,CASSGHRGGSTDTQYF
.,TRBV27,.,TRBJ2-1,TGTGCCAGCAGTTTACTAGCGCCCTACAATGAGCAGTTCTTC,CASSLLAPYNEQFF
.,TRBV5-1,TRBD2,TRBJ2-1,TGCGCCAGCAGCTTGGTTCCGGGACTAGCGGGAGCCTACAATGAGCAGTTCTTC,CASSLVPGLAGAYNEQFF
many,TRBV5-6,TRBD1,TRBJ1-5,TGTGCCAGCAGCCGGGACAGAGGGATAGATCAGCCCCAGCATTTT,CASSRDRGIDQPQHF
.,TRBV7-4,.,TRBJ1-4,TGTGCCAGCAGCTCACAGGGTAGGACTAATGAAAAACTGTTTTTT,CASSSQGRTNEKLFF
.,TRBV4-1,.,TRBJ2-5,TGCGCCAGCAGCCAAGTGGGGTTACAAGAGACCCAGTACTTC,CASSQVGLQETQYF
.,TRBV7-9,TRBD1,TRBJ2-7,TGTGCCAGCAGCTCCCCCAGGGGGCTAGGGACTCTCGCCTACGAGCAGTACTTC,CASSSPRGLGTLAYEQYF
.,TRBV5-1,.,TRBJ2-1,TGCGCCAGCAGCTTGGGGCGCATCTCCTACAATGAGCAGTTCTTC,CASSLGRISYNEQFF
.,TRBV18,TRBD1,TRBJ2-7,TGTGCCAGCTCACCACCGGCGACAGGGCCCTTCTCTTCCTACGAGCAGTACTTC,CASSPPATGPFSSYEQYF
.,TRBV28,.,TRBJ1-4,TGTGCCAGCAGGGACAGACTAGCGGCTAATGAAAAACTGTTTTTT,CASRDRLAANEKLFF
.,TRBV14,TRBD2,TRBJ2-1,TGTGCCAGCAGCGGCGGGAGGAGCTCCTACAATGAGCAGTTCTTC,CASSGGRSSYNEQFF
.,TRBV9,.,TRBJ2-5,TGTGCCAGCAGCGGCGACACCCAGTACTTC,CASSGDTQYF